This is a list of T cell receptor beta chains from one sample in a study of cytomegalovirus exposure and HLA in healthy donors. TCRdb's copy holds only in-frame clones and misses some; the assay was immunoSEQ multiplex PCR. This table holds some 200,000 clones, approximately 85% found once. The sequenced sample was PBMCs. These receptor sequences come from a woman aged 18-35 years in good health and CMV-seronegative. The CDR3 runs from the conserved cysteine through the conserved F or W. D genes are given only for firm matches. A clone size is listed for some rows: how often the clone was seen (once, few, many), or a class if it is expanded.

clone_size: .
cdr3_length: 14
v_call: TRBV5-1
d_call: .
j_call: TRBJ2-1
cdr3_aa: CASSLGRSSDEQFF
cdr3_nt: TGCGCCAGCAGCCTGGGAAGGAGTTCAGATGAGCAGTTCTTC

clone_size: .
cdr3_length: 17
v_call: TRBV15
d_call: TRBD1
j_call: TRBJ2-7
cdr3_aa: CATSRGLTGSDSYEQYF
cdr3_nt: TGTGCCACCAGCAGAGGATTGACAGGGTCGGACTCCTACGAGCAGTACTTC

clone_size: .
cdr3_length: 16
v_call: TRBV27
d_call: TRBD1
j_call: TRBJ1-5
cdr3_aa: CASSLIGQGGSQPQHF
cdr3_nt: TGTGCCAGCAGTTTAATTGGACAGGGGGGAAGTCAGCCCCAGCATTTT

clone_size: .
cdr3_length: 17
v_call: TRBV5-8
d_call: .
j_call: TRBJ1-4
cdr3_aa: CASSTLVGGGESEKLFF
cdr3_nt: TGTGCCAGCAGCACCTTGGTAGGCGGGGGTGAGAGTGAAAAACTGTTTTTT

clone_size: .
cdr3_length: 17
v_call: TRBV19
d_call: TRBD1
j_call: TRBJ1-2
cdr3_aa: CASSILGQGGILDGYTF
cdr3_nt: TGTGCCAGTAGTATACTGGGACAGGGGGGTATTTTGGATGGCTACACCTTC

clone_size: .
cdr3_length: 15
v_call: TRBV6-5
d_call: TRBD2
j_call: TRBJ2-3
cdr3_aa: CASSPSSGSTDTQYF
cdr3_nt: TGTGCCAGCAGCCCCTCTAGCGGGAGCACAGATACGCAGTATTTT

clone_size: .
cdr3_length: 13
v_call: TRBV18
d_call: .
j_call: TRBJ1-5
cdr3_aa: CASSTTRGQPQHF
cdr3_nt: TGTGCCAGCTCAACGACCCGGGGTCAGCCCCAGCATTTT

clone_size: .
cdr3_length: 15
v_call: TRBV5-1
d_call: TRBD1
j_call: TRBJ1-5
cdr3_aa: CASSSGTEGNQPQHF
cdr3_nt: TGCGCCAGCAGTTCCGGGACAGAGGGTAATCAGCCCCAGCATTTT

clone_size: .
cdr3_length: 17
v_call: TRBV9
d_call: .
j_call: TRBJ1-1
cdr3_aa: CASSVEDSYYMNTEAFF
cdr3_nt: TGTGCCAGCAGCGTAGAGGACAGTTATTACATGAACACTGAAGCTTTCTTT

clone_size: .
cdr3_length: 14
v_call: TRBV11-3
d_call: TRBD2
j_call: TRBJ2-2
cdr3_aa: CASSPRGDTGELFF
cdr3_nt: TGTGCCAGCAGCCCCCGGGGGGACACCGGGGAGCTGTTTTTT

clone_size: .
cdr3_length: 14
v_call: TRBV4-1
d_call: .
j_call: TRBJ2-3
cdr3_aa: CASSQDGGTDTQYF
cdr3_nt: TGCGCCAGCAGCCAAGATGGCGGGACAGATACGCAGTATTTT

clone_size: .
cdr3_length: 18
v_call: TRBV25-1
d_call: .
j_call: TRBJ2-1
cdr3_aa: CASSGLPNMGEAYNEQFF
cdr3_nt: TGTGCCAGCAGTGGCCTCCCCAATATGGGGGAGGCCTACAATGAGCAGTTCTTC

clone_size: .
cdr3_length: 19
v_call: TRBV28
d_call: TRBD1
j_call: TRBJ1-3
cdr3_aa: CASSLLGTGSLFSGNTIYF
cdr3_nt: TGTGCCAGCAGTTTATTAGGGACAGGGAGTCTTTTCTCTGGAAACACCATATATTTT

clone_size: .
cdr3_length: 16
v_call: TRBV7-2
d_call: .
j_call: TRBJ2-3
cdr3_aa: CASSLGPGLQGDTQYF
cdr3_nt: TGTGCCAGCAGCTTAGGCCCAGGTCTTCAGGGAGATACGCAGTATTTT

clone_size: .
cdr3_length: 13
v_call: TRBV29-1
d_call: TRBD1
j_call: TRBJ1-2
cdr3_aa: CSVGQGGGYGYTF
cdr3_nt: TGCAGCGTTGGACAGGGCGGAGGCTATGGCTACACCTTC

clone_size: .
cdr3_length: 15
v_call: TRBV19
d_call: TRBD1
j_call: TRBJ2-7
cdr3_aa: CASTPSQGAIYEQYF
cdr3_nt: TGTGCCAGTACCCCAAGTCAGGGGGCCATCTACGAGCAGTACTTC

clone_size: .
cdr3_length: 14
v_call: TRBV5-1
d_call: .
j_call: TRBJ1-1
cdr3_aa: CASSLGQANTEAFF
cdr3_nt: TGCGCCAGCAGCTTGGGGCAGGCGAACACTGAAGCTTTCTTT

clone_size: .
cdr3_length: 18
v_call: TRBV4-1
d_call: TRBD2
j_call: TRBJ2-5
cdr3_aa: CASSQERAAGGLGETQYF
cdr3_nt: TGCGCCAGCAGCCAAGAGAGGGCAGCGGGGGGCCTCGGGGAGACCCAGTACTTC

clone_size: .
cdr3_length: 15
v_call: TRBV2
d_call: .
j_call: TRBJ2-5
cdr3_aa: CASSAASAGFETQYF
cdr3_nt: TGTGCCAGCAGTGCCGCGAGCGCGGGGTTCGAGACCCAGTACTTC

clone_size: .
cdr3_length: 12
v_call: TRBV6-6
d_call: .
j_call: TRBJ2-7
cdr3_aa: CASSYSADEQYF
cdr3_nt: TGTGCCAGCAGTTACTCAGCGGATGAGCAGTACTTC

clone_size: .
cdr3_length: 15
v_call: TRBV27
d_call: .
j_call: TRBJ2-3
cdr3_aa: CASSLPSTNTDTQYF
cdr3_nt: TGTGCCAGCAGTTTACCTAGCACCAACACAGATACGCAGTATTTT

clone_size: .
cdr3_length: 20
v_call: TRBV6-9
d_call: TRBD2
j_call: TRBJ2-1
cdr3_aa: CARAPYQLAGERLSYNEQFF
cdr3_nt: TGTGCCAGGGCCCCTTATCAGCTAGCGGGGGAACGTCTCTCCTACAATGAGCAGTTCTTC

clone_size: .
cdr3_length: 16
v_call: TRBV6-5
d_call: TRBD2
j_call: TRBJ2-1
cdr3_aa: CASSYSDSGVSGEQFF
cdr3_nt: TGTGCCAGCAGTTACTCGGATAGCGGGGTCTCGGGTGAGCAGTTCTTC

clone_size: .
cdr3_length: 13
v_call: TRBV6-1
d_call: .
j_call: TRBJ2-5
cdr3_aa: CASSVQGKETQYF
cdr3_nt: TGTGCCAGCAGTGTTCAGGGGAAAGAGACCCAGTACTTC

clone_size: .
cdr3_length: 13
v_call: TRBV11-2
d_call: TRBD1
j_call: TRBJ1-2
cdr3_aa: CASSPIGTGGYTF
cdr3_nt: TGTGCCAGCAGCCCGATTGGGACAGGCGGATACACCTTC

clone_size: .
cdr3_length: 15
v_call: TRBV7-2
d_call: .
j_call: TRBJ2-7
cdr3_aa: CASSLIDRPSYEQYF
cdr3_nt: TGTGCCAGCAGCTTAATCGACAGGCCATCCTACGAGCAGTACTTC

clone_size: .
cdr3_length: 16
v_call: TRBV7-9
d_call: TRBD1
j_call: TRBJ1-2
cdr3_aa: CASSSEDRGVNYGYTF
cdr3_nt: TGTGCCAGCAGCTCCGAGGACAGGGGGGTTAACTATGGCTACACCTTC

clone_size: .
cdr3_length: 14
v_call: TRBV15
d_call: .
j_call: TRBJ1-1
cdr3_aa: CATSREGQGTEAFF
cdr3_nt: TGTGCCACCAGCAGAGAGGGTCAGGGGACTGAAGCTTTCTTT

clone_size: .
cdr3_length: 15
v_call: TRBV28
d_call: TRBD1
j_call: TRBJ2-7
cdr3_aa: CASSLGDSQFDEQYF
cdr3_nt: TGTGCCAGCAGTTTAGGGGACAGCCAATTTGACGAGCAGTACTTC

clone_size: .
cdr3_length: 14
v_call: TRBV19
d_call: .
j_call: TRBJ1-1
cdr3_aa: CASSVQGMNTEAFF
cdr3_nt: TGTGCCAGTAGTGTCCAGGGGATGAACACTGAAGCTTTCTTT

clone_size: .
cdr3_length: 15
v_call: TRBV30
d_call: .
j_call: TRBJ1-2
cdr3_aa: CAWKIIREGNYGYTF
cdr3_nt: TGTGCCTGGAAAATTATCAGGGAAGGCAACTATGGCTACACCTTC

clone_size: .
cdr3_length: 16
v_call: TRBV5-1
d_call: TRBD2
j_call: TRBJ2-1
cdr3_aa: CASSLVGLGTSNEQFF
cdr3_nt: TGCGCCAGCAGCTTGGTGGGACTAGGAACCTCAAATGAGCAGTTCTTC

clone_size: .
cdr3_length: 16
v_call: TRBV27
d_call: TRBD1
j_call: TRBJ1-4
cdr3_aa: CASSSLLGTGMEKLFF
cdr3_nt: TGTGCCAGCAGTTCTCTATTGGGGACAGGGATGGAAAAACTGTTTTTT

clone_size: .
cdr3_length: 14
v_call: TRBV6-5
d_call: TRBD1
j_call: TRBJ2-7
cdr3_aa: CASGDHSGQVLEYF
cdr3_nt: TGTGCCAGCGGGGATCACAGCGGACAGGTCTTAGAGTACTTC

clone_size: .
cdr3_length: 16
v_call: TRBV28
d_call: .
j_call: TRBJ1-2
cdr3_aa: CASSAPGGGLGYGYTF
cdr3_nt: TGTGCCAGCAGCGCCCCCGGCGGGGGGCTGGGCTATGGCTACACCTTC

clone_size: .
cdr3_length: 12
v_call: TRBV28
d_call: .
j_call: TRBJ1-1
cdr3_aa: CASSTYLAPAFF
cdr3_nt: TGTGCCAGCAGTACGTACCTGGCCCCCGCTTTCTTT

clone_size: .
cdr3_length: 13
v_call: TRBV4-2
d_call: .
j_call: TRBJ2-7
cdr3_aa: CASSLAPPYEQYF
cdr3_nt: TGTGCCAGCAGCTTGGCTCCTCCCTACGAGCAGTACTTC

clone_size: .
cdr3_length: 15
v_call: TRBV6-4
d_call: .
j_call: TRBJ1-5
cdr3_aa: CASSEQGVGNQPQHF
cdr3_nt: TGTGCCAGCAGTGAACAGGGAGTCGGCAATCAGCCCCAGCATTTT

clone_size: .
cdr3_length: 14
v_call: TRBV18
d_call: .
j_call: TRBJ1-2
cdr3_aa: CASSARTDNYGYTF
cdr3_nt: TGTGCCAGCTCGGCTCGGACAGATAACTATGGCTACACCTTC

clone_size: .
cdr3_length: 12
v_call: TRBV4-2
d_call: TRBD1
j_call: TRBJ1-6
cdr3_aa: CASSTGGSPLHF
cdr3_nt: TGTGCCAGCAGTACAGGGGGATCACCCCTCCACTTT

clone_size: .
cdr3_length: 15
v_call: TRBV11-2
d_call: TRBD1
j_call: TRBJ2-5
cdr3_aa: CASSLPGQGATSQYF
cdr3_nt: TGTGCCAGCAGCCTTCCGGGACAGGGGGCGACGTCCCAGTACTTC

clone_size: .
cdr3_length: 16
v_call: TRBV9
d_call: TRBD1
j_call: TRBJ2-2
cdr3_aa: CASSAPGTGTTGELFF
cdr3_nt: TGTGCCAGCAGCGCCCCCGGGACAGGGACCACCGGGGAGCTGTTTTTT

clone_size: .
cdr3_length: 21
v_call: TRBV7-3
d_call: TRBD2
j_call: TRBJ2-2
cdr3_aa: CASSLTPNSRLAGNPTGELFF
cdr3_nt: TGTGCCAGCAGCTTAACTCCCAATTCTAGACTAGCGGGGAACCCCACCGGGGAGCTGTTTTTT

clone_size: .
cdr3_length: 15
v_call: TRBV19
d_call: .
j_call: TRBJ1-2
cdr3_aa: CASSPTRQANYGYTF
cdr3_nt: TGTGCCAGTAGTCCCACAAGACAGGCCAACTATGGCTACACCTTC

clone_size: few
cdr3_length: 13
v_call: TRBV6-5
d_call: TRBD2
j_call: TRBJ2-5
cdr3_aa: CASKGLVVETQYF
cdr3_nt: TGTGCCAGCAAGGGACTAGTAGTCGAGACCCAGTACTTC

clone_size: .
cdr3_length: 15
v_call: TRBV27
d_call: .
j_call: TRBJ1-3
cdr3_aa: CASRGPEGRGNTIYF
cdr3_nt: TGTGCCAGCAGAGGCCCGGAGGGTCGTGGAAACACCATATATTTT

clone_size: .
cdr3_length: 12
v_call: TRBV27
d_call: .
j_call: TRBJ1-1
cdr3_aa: CASSPPGSVAFF
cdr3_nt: TGTGCCAGCAGTCCACCCGGGTCCGTGGCTTTCTTT

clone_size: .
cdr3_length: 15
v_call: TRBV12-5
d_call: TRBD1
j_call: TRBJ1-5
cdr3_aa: CASLAGQGLASAQHF
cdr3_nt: TGTGCTAGCCTCGCGGGACAGGGGTTGGCTAGCGCCCAGCATTTT

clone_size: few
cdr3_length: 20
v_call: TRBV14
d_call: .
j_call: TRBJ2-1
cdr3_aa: CASSQGVWGGPRYSYNEQFF
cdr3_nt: TGTGCCAGCAGCCAAGGCGTTTGGGGGGGGCCTCGTTACTCCTACAATGAGCAGTTCTTC

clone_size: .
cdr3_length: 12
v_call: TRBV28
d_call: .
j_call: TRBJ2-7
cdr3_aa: CASTKQGHEQYF
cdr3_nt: TGTGCCAGCACCAAACAGGGCCACGAGCAGTACTTC

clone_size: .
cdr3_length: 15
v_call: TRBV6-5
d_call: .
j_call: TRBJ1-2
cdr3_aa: CASSYVGGGSYGYTF
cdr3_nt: TGTGCCAGCAGTTACGTGGGAGGAGGATCCTATGGCTACACCTTC

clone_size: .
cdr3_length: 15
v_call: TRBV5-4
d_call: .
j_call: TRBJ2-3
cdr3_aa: CASSPAGTSTDTQYF
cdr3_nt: TGTGCCAGCAGCCCGGCAGGAACTAGCACAGATACGCAGTATTTT

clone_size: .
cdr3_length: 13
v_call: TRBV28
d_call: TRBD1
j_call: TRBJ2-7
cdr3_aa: CASSSDRPREQYF
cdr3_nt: TGTGCCAGCAGTTCGGACAGGCCTAGGGAGCAGTACTTC

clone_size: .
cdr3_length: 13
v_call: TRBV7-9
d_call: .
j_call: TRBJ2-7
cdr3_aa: CASSLAGSYEQYF
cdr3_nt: TGTGCCAGCAGCTTAGCCGGGTCCTACGAGCAGTACTTC

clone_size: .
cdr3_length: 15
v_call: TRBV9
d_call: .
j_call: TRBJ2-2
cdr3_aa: CASSVVPGNTGELFF
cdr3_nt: TGTGCCAGCAGCGTAGTCCCAGGGAACACCGGGGAGCTGTTTTTT

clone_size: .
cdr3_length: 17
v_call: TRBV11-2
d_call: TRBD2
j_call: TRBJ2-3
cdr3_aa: CASSLGAWTSMADTQYF
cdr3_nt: TGTGCCAGCAGCTTAGGTGCATGGACTAGCATGGCAGATACGCAGTATTTT

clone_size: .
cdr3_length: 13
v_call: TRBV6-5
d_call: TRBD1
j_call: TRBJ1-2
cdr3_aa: CASRGQGVYGYTF
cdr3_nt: TGTGCCAGCAGAGGACAGGGTGTCTATGGCTACACCTTC

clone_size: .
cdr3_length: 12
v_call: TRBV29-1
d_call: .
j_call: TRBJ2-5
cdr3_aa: CSVGGQFATQYF
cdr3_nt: TGCAGCGTGGGGGGACAGTTTGCGACCCAGTACTTC

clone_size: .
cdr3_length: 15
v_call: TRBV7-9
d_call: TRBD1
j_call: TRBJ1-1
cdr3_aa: CASSLGTGQNTEAFF
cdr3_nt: TGTGCCAGCAGCTTAGGGACAGGGCAGAACACTGAAGCTTTCTTT